What follows are 13 T cell receptor beta chains derived from one specimen sequenced in a study of cytomegalovirus exposure and HLA in healthy donors. The primer mix had 60 Vbeta and 13 Jbeta primers. Generated by immunoSEQ multiplex PCR, the TCRdb table keeps only in-frame clones and is missing some. The repertoire holds roughly 180,000 clones, with 80% to 85% as singletons. Sequencing was done on a sample of PBMCs. These receptors came from a man younger than 40 in good health and CMV-seronegative.

The chain recombines TRBV4-1 with TRBJ1-1, with D tentatively TRBD1 (6 bases). Trimming took 6 bases from V and 8 from J, leaving 19 bases between them. Germline-derived CDR1 and CDR2 are MGHRA and YSYEKL. The CDR3 spans 14 residues. In DNA, the CDR3 is TGCGCCAGCAGTCTATTGACAGGAATCGAGGAAGCTTTCTTT. Amino acid sequence: CASSLLTGIEEAFF.

The chain carries TRBV4-1 and TRBJ2-2; D unclear. V dropped 4 bases and J dropped 2 bases, with 5 bases sitting between them. The CDR3 totals 13 residues. Germline-derived CDR1 and CDR2 are MGHRA and YSYEKL. The CDR3 region has the DNA TGCGCCAGCAGCCGCGGCAACACCGGGGAGCTGTTTTTT. This gives the protein CASSRGNTGELFF.

The V and J genes are TRBV5-4 and TRBJ1-3; D gene uncertain. V dropped 1 base and J dropped 4 bases, with 3 bases sitting between them. This CDR3 spans 12 amino acids. Germline V gene data show CDR1 as SGHNT and CDR2 as YYREEE (reference sequence). The CDR3 DNA reads TGTGCCAGCAGCTTGCTAGGAAACACCATATATTTT. Encoded protein: CASSLLGNTIYF.

The J gene is TRBJ2-6, the V gene TRBV27; D is possibly TRBD1 (5 bases). The CDR3 has 18 residues. V was pared by 4 bases and J by 0 bases, with 16 bases between. Per the germline V gene, CDR1 is MNHEY and CDR2 is SMNVEV (reference sequence). The CDR3 coding sequence is TGTGCCAGCAGTTGGGCTAGGGGCCCCAGCTCTGGGGCCAACGTCCTGACTTTC. Amino acid sequence: CASSWARGPSSGANVLTF.

CDR3 nucleotide sequence: TGTGCCAGCAGCTTAACAGGGGATAACACTGAAGCTTTCTTT. This sequence encodes CASSLTGDNTEAFF. This chain links TRBV7-6 with TRBJ1-1; 7 bases map to TRBD1. Unmatched junction bases numbered 2, after V lost 2 bases and J lost 2 bases. The CDR3 is made up of 14 amino acids. CDR1 and CDR2 from the germline V gene are SGHVS and FNYEAQ.

The V and J genes are TRBV5-6 and TRBJ1-1; D gene ambiguous. The V and J ends lost 5 bases and 1 base respectively, with 21 bases between them. The CDR3 contains 17 residues. Germline CDR1 SGHDT, CDR2 YYEEEE. The CDR3 reads CASSQPTNSLRNTEAFF. In DNA form, the CDR3 reads TGTGCCAGCAGTCAACCCACCAACAGTCTCCGGAACACTGAAGCTTTCTTT.

This clone has a single count. The rearrangement joins TRBV29-1 to TRBJ1-3; 7 nucleotides agree with TRBD1. Germline lookup yields CDR1 SQVTM and CDR2 ANQGSEA. The CDR3 consists of 13 residues. Trimming cost V 4 bases and J 3 bases; bases outside gene matches: 3. The CDR3 protein is CSVGGTVGNTIYF. The CDR3 coding sequence is TGCAGCGTTGGGGGGACAGTTGGAAACACCATATATTTT.

This clone showed up just once. The rearrangement joins TRBV20-1 to TRBJ2-1; D is ambiguous. The CDR3 is made up of 11 amino acids. Trimming took 4 bases from V and 5 from J, leaving 6 bases between them. Germline CDR1 and CDR2: DFQATT and SNEGSKA (reference sequence). The CDR3 nucleotides read TGCAGTGCTACTCTAGACAATGAGCAGTTCTTC. Translating gives CSATLDNEQFF.

This rearrangement joins TRBV7-9 to TRBJ1-6; D is ambiguous. V lost 5 bases, J lost 3 bases, and 8 bases lay in between. Germline values: CDR1 SEHNR, CDR2 FQNEAQ (reference sequence). The CDR3 loop spans 14 amino acids. CDR3 nucleotide sequence: TGTGCCAGCAGCCCGGGGATCTATAATTCACCCCTCCACTTT. Its translation: CASSPGIYNSPLHF.

V usage is TRBV27 and J usage is TRBJ2-7; possible D gene TRBD1, 6 bases. The CDR3 totals 13 residues. The germline CDR1 and CDR2 sequences are MNHEY and SMNVEV (reference sequence). The ends were cut back, 6 bases at V and 6 bases at J, with 15 bases in the middle. The CDR3 here is CASRYSGVGEQYF. CDR3 sequence (DNA): TGTGCCAGCAGATATTCAGGGGTAGGCGAGCAGTACTTC.

The J gene is TRBJ1-5, the V gene TRBV30, with 10 positions matching TRBD1. The germline CDR1 and CDR2 sequences are GTSNPN and SVGIG (reference sequence). CDR3 size: 16 residues. The V gene end was trimmed by 3 bases and the J gene end by 3 bases; junction bases not matched to a gene: 8. CDR3 amino acids: CAWRITGTGVNQPQHF. The CDR3 DNA sequence: TGTGCCTGGAGGATAACCGGGACAGGGGTCAATCAGCCCCAGCATTTT.

The sample holds one count of this clone. The rearrangement joins TRBV4-2 to TRBJ1-2; weak D call: TRBD1 (6 bases). Deletions cut 4 bases from V and 4 bases from J, with 10 bases between. The CDR3 is 13 residues long. The germline CDR1 and CDR2 sequences are LGHNA and YNFKEQ. The CDR3 reads CASSPRTAYGYTF. CDR3 bases: TGTGCCAGCAGCCCAAGGACAGCCTATGGCTACACCTTC.

This clone was observed a few times. The CDR3 DNA follows: TGTGCCAGCGACCAAAACAGGGACCAGCCCCAGCATTTT. Protein product: CASDQNRDQPQHF. J is TRBJ1-5 and V is TRBV7-8; possible D gene TRBD1, 6 bases. The CDR3 length is 13 residues. Trimming shortened V by 8 bases and J by 7 bases, and 15 bases separated the two germline ends. The germline V gene has CDR1 SGHVS and CDR2 FQNEAQ.